What follows are 15 T cell receptor beta chains derived from one specimen sequenced in a study of blood T cell repertoires in COVID-19. Here immunoSEQ multiplex PCR was the method, and the copy in TCRdb shows in-frame clones only, minus some. The sample shows about 180,000 clones, about 90% of them seen only once. The sample taken for sequencing was PBMCs or T cells enriched from blood (not recorded which). The source of these receptors is a human donor with acute COVID-19. The donor label of this sample is uncertain.

This rearrangement joins TRBV30 to TRBJ1-5; 9 bases align to TRBD1. The CDR3 length is 15 residues. CDR1 and CDR2 (germline): GTSNPN, SVGIG (reference sequence). Trimming at V came to 5 bases and at J to 4 bases, leaving 9 bases not matched to a gene. The CDR3: CAWGRDRALNQPQHF. CDR3 sequence (DNA): TGTGCCTGGGGACGGGACAGGGCCCTTAATCAGCCCCAGCATTTT.

A single count supports this clone. J is TRBJ2-7 and V is TRBV9; tentative D call: TRBD2 (7 bases). Germline V lookup: CDR1 SGDLS, CDR2 YYNGEE. Trimming pared 7 bases from V and 1 base from J, leaving 15 bases between. This CDR3 is 14 amino acids long. CDR3: CASPEGGRSYEQYF. The CDR3 DNA reads TGTGCCAGCCCAGAGGGGGGGCGTTCCTACGAGCAGTACTTC.

The rearrangement uses TRBV9 and TRBJ1-5; 11 bases fit TRBD1. Germline trimming cut 5 bases from V and 6 bases from J; bases unmatched to any gene: 4. The germline gives CDR1 SGDLS, CDR2 YYNGEE. This CDR3 has 14 residues. The CDR3 region is CASSRDRGFQPQHF. The CDR3 DNA follows: TGTGCCAGCAGTAGGGACAGGGGGTTTCAGCCCCAGCATTTT.

Here the CDR3 reads CATSRDWGQGRFIYNEQFF. The CDR3 DNA follows: TGTGCCACCAGCAGAGATTGGGGACAGGGCCGTTTTATTTACAATGAGCAGTTCTTC. This rearrangement joins TRBV15 to TRBJ2-1; 9 positions match TRBD1. Per germline, CDR1 LNHNV and CDR2 YYDKDF (reference sequence). The CDR3 spans 19 residues. Trimming at V came to 0 bases and at J to 4 bases, leaving 13 bases not matched to a gene.

The chain recombines TRBV25-1 with TRBJ2-3; a possible D gene is TRBD1 (6 bases). CDR3 size: 17 residues. Trimming left V 5 bases short and J 1 base short, with 19 bases between. Looked up from germline, CDR1 is MGHDK and CDR2 is SYGVNS. The chain's CDR3 is CASSPNPPGERTDTQYF. CDR3 sequence (DNA): TGTGCCAGCAGTCCAAACCCCCCAGGGGAGCGCACAGATACGCAGTATTTT. The whole variable domain, filled in from reference TRBV25-1 and TRBJ2-3, reads EADIYQTPRYLVIGTGKKITLECSQTMGHDKMYWYQQDPGMELHLIHYSYGVNSTEKGDLSSESTVSRIRTEHFPLTLESARPSHTSQYLCASSPNPPGERTDTQYFGPGTRLTVL.

The CDR3 DNA is TGTGCCAGCAGTGAAGTTCGACAGGGGACCAATCAGCCCCAGCATTTT. Amino acids: CASSEVRQGTNQPQHF. The chain recombines TRBV2 with TRBJ1-5; TRBD1 matches at 8 bases. J lost 3 bases, V lost 1 base, and 5 bases had no gene match. Looked up from germline, CDR1 is SNHLY and CDR2 is FYNNEI. CDR3 length: 16 residues.

The chain has TRBV2 and TRBJ2-7; 7 positions agree with TRBD1. Germline-derived CDR1 and CDR2 are SNHLY and FYNNEI. This CDR3 has 14 residues. V dropped 6 bases and J dropped 4; count of bases not matched to a gene: 9. The CDR3 DNA follows: TGTGCCAGCAGGGCGGAGACAGGGCCATACGAGCAGTACTTC. It is translated as CASRAETGPYEQYF.

V and J are TRBV5-4 and TRBJ2-4; 8 bases align to TRBD1. The trim removed 2 bases at V and 5 bases at J, leaving 9 bases unmatched. Looked up from germline, CDR1 is SGHNT and CDR2 is YYREEE (reference sequence). CDR3 length: 16 residues. The CDR3 sequence: CASSFARQGAQNIQYF. CDR3 DNA sequence: TGTGCCAGCAGCTTCGCCCGGCAGGGGGCACAAAACATTCAGTACTTC.

The chain is built from TRBV19 and TRBJ2-5; TRBD1 might be the D (6 bases). The length of the CDR3 is 15 residues. Trimming took off 4 bases at V and 1 base at J, with 13 bases between the two ends. Germline loops: CDR1 LNHDA, CDR2 SQIVND (reference sequence). The CDR3 loop is CASSTPRGGQETQYF. CDR3 DNA sequence: TGTGCCAGTAGTACCCCCCGAGGGGGCCAAGAGACCCAGTACTTC. The whole variable domain, filled in from reference TRBV19 and TRBJ2-5, reads DGGITQSPKYLFRKEGQNVTLSCEQNLNHDAMYWYRQDPGQGLRLIYYSQIVNDFQKGDIAEGYSVSREKKESFPLTVTSAQKNPTAFYLCASSTPRGGQETQYFGPGTRLLVL.

The CDR3 is CASSKDSSRTQYF. Here the CDR3 DNA reads TGTGCCAGCAGTAAGGACTCCTCTCGTACGCAGTATTTT. This rearrangement joins TRBV12-3 or TRBV12-4 to TRBJ2-3; D perhaps matches TRBD2 (5 bases). The V gene lost 5 bases and the J gene lost 8 bases, with 14 bases spanning the gap. The CDR3 runs to 13 residues.

The table lists this clone with a count of one. This rearrangement joins TRBV10-3 to TRBJ2-7; 13 bases line up with TRBD2. The CDR3 consists of 14 residues. V lost 11 bases to trimming and J lost 1 base; unmatched junction nucleotides: 5. Germline-derived CDR1 and CDR2 are ENHRY and SYGVKD. CDR3 residues: CAVGLAGASYEQYF. The CDR3 DNA sequence: TGTGCCGTAGGACTAGCGGGGGCGTCCTACGAGCAGTACTTC.

The chain couples TRBV7-3 to TRBJ2-3; 7 nucleotides line up with TRBD2. Germline V lookup: CDR1 SGHTA, CDR2 FQGTGA. CDR3 length: 15 residues. V lost 0 bases, J lost 6 bases, and 6 bases stayed unmatched. The CDR3 protein is CASSLTSSGPDTQYF. The CDR3 DNA is TGTGCCAGCAGCTTAACGAGTAGCGGGCCTGATACGCAGTATTTT.

This clone was seen only a few times. The CDR3, as DNA: TGCGCCAGCAGCAACGCCGGGACAGCCCACTACGAGCAGTACTTC. This translates into CASSNAGTAHYEQYF. The chain combines TRBV5-1 with TRBJ2-7; 7 bases fit TRBD1. Germline CDR1 is SGHRS and CDR2 is YFSETQ. The CDR3 covers 15 residues. V shed 4 bases and J 3 bases; nucleotides not matched to a gene: 10.

This clone was recorded a few times. The chain uses TRBV4-2 and TRBJ1-5; D perhaps matches TRBD1 (6 bases). Germline CDR1 and CDR2: LGHNA and YNFKEQ. The CDR3 is 15 amino acids. V gave up 4 bases and J gave up 7 bases, with 17 bases separating them. The CDR3 loop reads CASSLVRGGDQPQHF. As DNA, the CDR3 is TGTGCCAGCAGCCTCGTAAGGGGGGGTGACCAGCCCCAGCATTTT.

V gene TRBV4-1 combines with J gene TRBJ1-1, with 7 bases fitting TRBD1. Germline V lookup: CDR1 MGHRA, CDR2 YSYEKL. The CDR3 is made up of 15 amino acids. J lost 0 bases, V lost 1 base, and 2 bases had no gene match. The CDR3, as DNA: TGCGCCAGCAGCCAAGTGGGACAGATGAACACTGAAGCTTTCTTT. This sequence encodes CASSQVGQMNTEAFF.